This T cell receptor beta chain was observed in a study of response to subunit inactivated influenza vaccine. CDR3 size: 13 residues. V was clipped by 6 bases and J by 5 bases, with 13 bases between them. Germline CDR1 is ENHRY and CDR2 is SYGVKD. This clonotype was observed a handful of times. TCRdb itself ran the RT-PCR reads through MiXCR, one entry per CDR3 protein. The sample consists of approximately 530,000 distinct CDR3 sequences, under 9% of them appearing once. The chain employs TRBV10-3 and TRBJ1-1, with D maybe TRBD1 (6 bases). The clonotype comes from a man aged 45-69 years who received an inactivated influenza vaccine. The specimen was PBMCs from blood, collected around 25 months after vaccination. In DNA, the CDR3 is TGTGCCATCAGCATACAGGGTTATACTGAAGCTTTCTTT. Translating gives CAISIQGYTEAFF.